Listed below are T cell receptor beta chains from one sample, sequenced in a study of CD8+CD57+ T cells in acquired aplastic anemia. A single record per CDR3 protein comes from TCRdb applying MiXCR to the reads. The sample carries hundreds of thousands of distinct CDR3 sequences, 55% to 70% recorded once. Input material: sorted CD4+, CD8+, or CD8+CD57+ T cells (not recorded which) from PBMCs. The receptors come from a human donor in good health, serving as a control. The CDR3 runs from the conserved cysteine through the conserved F or W. A D gene is named only where the DNA matches it firmly. Part of the rows lack a size; the others show once, few, many or a class for expanded clones.

.	TRBV7-2	.	TRBJ2-1	CASSVTGTTHENHYF	TGTGCCAGCAGCGTAACCGGAACGACCCATGAGAACCACTACTTC
.	TRBV7-2	TRBD1	TRBJ2-7	CASSLGQGNTQAF	TGTGCCAGCAGCTTGGGACAGGGAAACACGCAAGCTTTC
.	TRBV7-2	TRBD2	TRBJ2-5	CASSFRTSGYEQYQYF	TGTGCCAGCAGCTTCCGGACTAGCGGCTACGAGCAGTACCAGTACTTC
.	TRBV10-1	TRBD2	TRBJ2-7	CASNAGREFSCGPYF	TGCGCCAGCAATGCGGGGAGGGAGTTCTCCTGCGGACCTTACTTC
once	TRBV5-8	TRBD1	TRBJ1-1	CASSFWTGQEGNTEAFF	TGCGCCAGCAGCTTCTGGACAGGACAGGAGGGAAACACTGAAGCTTTCTTT
.	TRBV2	.	TRBJ1-1	CASSLTDREAFF	TGTGCCAGCAGCCTCACGGACAGAGAAGCTTTCTTT
.	TRBV9	.	TRBJ1-6	CASSGGQRNSPLLHF	TGTGCCAGCAGCGGCGGACAGAGGAATTCACCCCTCCTCCACTTT
many	TRBV2	TRBD1	TRBJ1-2	CASSGQGAQGYTF	TGTGCCAGCAGTGGACAGGGGGCTCAGGGCTACACCTTC
.	TRBV6-1	.	TRBJ1-6	CASSRRNRETPLHF	TGTGCCAGCAGCCGAAGGAACAGGGAAACACCCCTCCACTTT
many	TRBV3-1	TRBD2	TRBJ2-3	CASSQDSAGVQGTQYF	TGTGCCAGCAGCCAAGATTCAGCGGGGGTGCAGGGTACGCAGTATTTT
.	TRBV19	TRBD2	TRBJ2-5	CAPNPGRAQETQYF	TGTGCCCCGAACCCCGGGAGGGCCCAGGAGACCCAGTACTTC
.	TRBV15	.	TRBJ1-5	CATSRGVMDSNQPQHF	TGTGCCACCAGCAGAGGTGTTATGGACAGCAATCAGCCCCAGCATTTT
many	TRBV6-4	.	TRBJ2-6	CASSDPRTYWGMWANVLTF	TGTGCCAGCAGTGACCCCAGGACTTACTGGGGAATGTGGGCCAACGTCCTGACTTTC
many	TRBV11-3	.	TRBJ2-7	CASSLVLESYEQYF	TGTGCCAGCAGCTTAGTTCTGGAATCCTACGAGCAGTACTTC
few	TRBV6-1	.	TRBJ1-6	CASGQAAYNSPLHF	TGTGCCAGCGGCCAGGCGGCGTATAATTCACCCCTCCACTTT
.	TRBV5-1	TRBD1	TRBJ1-2	CASSLWDRGNYGRTF	TGCGCCAGCAGCTTATGGGACAGGGGGAACTATGGCCGCACCTTC
.	TRBV25-1	.	TRBJ2-7	CASSGAEPRYGQNF	TGTGCCAGCAGTGGAGCCGAACCTCGGTATGGGCAGAACTTC
once	TRBV7-2	TRBD1	TRBJ2-7	CASSSTGAIGYEQYF	TGTGCCAGCAGCTCAACAGGGGCCATTGGTTACGAGCAGTACTTC
.	TRBV20-1	.	TRBJ1-1	CSARGLRSTWAFF	TGCAGTGCTAGAGGGCTCAGGTCTACTTGGGCTTTCTTT
.	TRBV29-1	.	TRBJ2-5	CSGSEFRETQYF	TGCAGCGGCAGTGAGTTCAGGGAGACCCAGTACTTC
many	TRBV29-1	.	TRBJ1-1	CSVGGLSPGTEAFF	TGCAGCGTTGGAGGACTCTCCCCGGGCACTGAAGCTTTCTTT
.	TRBV6-2/TRBV6-3	.	TRBJ2-3	CASSYLAIADTQYF	TGTGCCAGCAGTTACTTGGCCATCGCAGATACGCAGTATTTT
once	TRBV11-1	.	TRBJ2-5	CASSFSPTEYF	TGTGCCAGCAGTTTCTCCCCGACAGAGTACTTC
.	TRBV7-2	.	TRBJ1-1	CASSLGHLADTEAFF	TGTGCCAGCAGCTTAGGGCACCTGGCGGACACTGAAGCTTTCTTT
few	TRBV11-2	.	TRBJ2-7	CASSSLLTGTTYEQYF	TGTGCCAGCAGCTCCCTCCTGACAGGCACTACCTACGAGCAGTACTTC
.	TRBV5-1	.	TRBJ2-1	CASSYGRLPYDEQFF	TGCGCCAGCAGCTACGGACGGCTCCCTTACGATGAGCAGTTCTTC
.	TRBV7-2	TRBD1	TRBJ1-4	CASGLDRVREKLFF	TGTGCCAGCGGCTTGGACAGGGTAAGGGAAAAACTGTTTTTT
many	TRBV20-1	.	TRBJ2-5	CSARRITGTTFAQYF	TGCAGTGCTAGGCGGATAACCGGGACCACCTTTGCCCAGTACTTC
many	TRBV25-1	.	TRBJ1-4	CATSGRGFTNEKLFF	TGTGCCACCTCCGGCCGTGGGTTCACTAATGAAAAACTGTTTTTT